This TCR beta chain was documented in a study of identical twins. The CDR3 extends over 14 amino acids. CDR1 and CDR2 from the germline V gene are SNHLY and FYNNEI. Trimming pared 6 bases from V and 3 bases from J, leaving 12 bases between. Study conclusions and caveats: The degree of excess twin sharing was weaker in beta out-of-frame sequences.

TCRdb reprocessed the 5' RACE reads via MiXCR and lists one record per CDR3 protein. The data hold some 190,000 distinct CDR3 sequences, with more than 15% observed a single time. A note on this clonotype: Its antigen is unknown.

These data also formed part of another study, on T cells expressing NK-cell markers. That paper states: Sorted CD3+CD56+NKG2C+, CD3+CD56+NKG2C- and CD3+CD56-NKG2C+ T cells supplied TCR beta repertoires. In several experiments, an anti-gamma-delta TCR antibody restricted sorting to alpha-beta TCR T cells. Also leading the CD3+CD56-NKG2C+ fraction in a few donors were these clonotypes.

The clonotype originates from a woman younger than 30 in good health. The sequenced material came from CD8+ T cells sorted from blood. The chain links TRBV2 to TRBJ2-1; D assignment may be TRBD1 or TRBD2 (5 bases each). The CDR3 spells CASRTGASYNEQFF. The CDR3, as DNA: TGTGCCAGCAGGACCGGGGCTAGCTACAATGAGCAGTTCTTC.